This entry lists 20 T cell receptor beta chains sequenced from one sample in a study of T cell repertoires in cytomegalovirus infection. TCRdb fed the reads into MiXCR, producing one record per CDR3 protein. Seen here are some 390,000 distinct CDR3 sequences, about a sixth observed once, and the top ten hold roughly 9%. Sequenced material: PBMCs. The source is a human donor in good health (CMV status not recorded). Some clones in this sample may be carry-over from other donors' samples.

CDR3 DNA sequence: TGTGCCAGCAGCCGCCGCCAGGGCTCTCAATACTTC. Residues: CASSRRQGSQYF. The J gene is TRBJ2-5, the V gene TRBV7-2; D is perhaps TRBD1 (5 bases). Germline-derived CDR1 and CDR2 are SGHTA and FQGNSA. This CDR3 is 12 amino acids long. V was pared by 5 bases and J by 14 bases, with 18 bases between.

This clonotype was found a few times. This chain joins TRBV2 and TRBJ2-3; 9 nucleotides match TRBD2. The V gene end was trimmed by 2 bases and the J gene end by 7 bases; junction bases not matched to a gene: 10. This CDR3 is built from 16 residues. Per germline, CDR1 SNHLY and CDR2 FYNNEI. CDR3 loop: CASSESGRGGANTQYF. The CDR3 region has the DNA TGTGCCAGCAGTGAAAGTGGGCGGGGGGGCGCAAATACGCAGTATTTT. Using reference TRBV2 and TRBJ2-3 for the parts outside the CDR3, the full variable domain is EPEVTQTPSHQVTQMGQEVILRCVPISNHLYFYWYRQILGQKVEFLVSFYNNEISEKSEIFDDQFSVERPDGSNFTLKIRSTKLEDSAMYFCASSESGRGGANTQYFGPGTRLTVL.

This clonotype showed up many times. The gene calls are TRBV10-3 and TRBJ1-3, with 10 bases identical to TRBD1. Germline lookup yields CDR1 ENHRY and CDR2 SYGVKD. With 4 bases clipped from V and 8 bases from J, the junction kept 2 bases outside the gene matches. The CDR3 sequence is 13 residues long. Here the CDR3 reads CAISGQGAYTIYF. CDR3 nucleotide sequence: TGTGCCATCAGTGGACAGGGGGCCTACACCATATATTTT.

This clonotype was detected ten times or more. CDR3 amino acids: CASSSPLGQTQETQYF. CDR3 coding DNA: TGTGCCAGCAGCTCCCCCCTGGGACAGACCCAAGAGACCCAGTACTTC. V usage is TRBV7-9 and J usage is TRBJ2-5; 7 bases align to TRBD1. Germline lookup yields CDR1 SEHNR and CDR2 FQNEAQ (reference sequence). The J segment lost 1 base and the V segment lost 4 bases, leaving 9 bases of the junction unmatched. The CDR3 covers 16 residues.

This clonotype was counted only a few times. The chain carries TRBV6-1 and TRBJ2-2; 7 bases map to TRBD1. The CDR3 runs to 15 residues. Germline lookup yields CDR1 MNHNS and CDR2 SASEGT. The J segment lost 7 bases and the V segment lost 5 bases, leaving 10 bases of the junction unmatched. The CDR3 reads CASSSRTGWIGELFF. The DNA for the CDR3 is TGTGCCAGCAGTTCGAGGACAGGCTGGATCGGGGAGCTGTTTTTT.

The rearrangement joins TRBV12-5 to TRBJ1-2; D uncertain. V was pared by 0 bases and J by 14 bases, with 13 bases between. The CDR3 extends over 12 amino acids. Germline-derived CDR1 and CDR2 are LGHNT and FRNRAP. CDR3 in DNA: TGTGCTAGTGGTTTGGTAGGCAGGATCGTAACCTTC. This codes for CASGLVGRIVTF.

This clonotype was found many times. V usage is TRBV7-2 and J usage is TRBJ2-7; D not certain. Trimming pared 0 bases from V and 7 bases from J, leaving 10 bases between. The CDR3 covers 13 residues. Germline V CDR1 and CDR2: SGHTA, FQGNSA. Written as DNA, the CDR3 is TGTGCCAGCAGCTTAGCCCGCCTAGGGGAGCAGTACGTC. Protein sequence: CASSLARLGEQYV.

This clonotype was observed many times. The rearrangement joins TRBV7-2 to TRBJ2-3; 8 nucleotides line up with TRBD2. Losses at the gene ends were 5 bases for V and 0 bases for J; bases not matched to a gene: 7. The CDR3 runs 16 residues. Per germline, CDR1 SGHTA and CDR2 FQGNSA. CDR3 in amino acids: CASSRTSSQSTDTQYF. Here the CDR3 DNA reads TGTGCCAGCAGCCGGACTAGCAGTCAGAGCACAGATACGCAGTATTTT.

The rearrangement joins TRBV20-1 to TRBJ2-3; 10 nucleotides align to TRBD2. V was clipped by 2 bases and J by 3 bases; unmatched bases: 5. The germline V gene encodes CDR1 DFQATT and CDR2 SNEGSKA (reference sequence). CDR3 length equals 15 residues. The CDR3 nucleotides read TGCAGTGCTAGAAAGCCGGGACTAGCGACAGATACGCAGTATTTT. Encoded protein: CSARKPGLATDTQYF.

The chain recombines TRBV12-3 or TRBV12-4 with TRBJ2-7; D might be TRBD1 (6 bases). V gave up 6 bases and J gave up 4 bases, with 19 bases separating them. The CDR3 is 15 amino acids. CDR3 sequence reads: CASSGQGWRSYEQYF. DNA for the CDR3: TGTGCCAGCAGCGGTCAGGGGTGGCGGTCGTACGAGCAGTACTTC.

This clonotype has a count of ten or more. The V call is TRBV7-9, the J call TRBJ1-3, with a weak D call TRBD1 (5 bases). V was clipped by 3 bases and J by 0 bases, with 9 bases between them. This CDR3 is built from 15 residues. CDR1 and CDR2 (germline): SEHNR, FQNEAQ (reference sequence). The CDR3 bases are TGTGCCAGCAGCTTGGGACTCAACTCTGGAAACACCATATATTTT. Protein sequence: CASSLGLNSGNTIYF.

This clonotype was recorded at least ten times. V and J are TRBV10-3 and TRBJ1-1; D is unresolved. The CDR3 spans 14 residues. Trimming shortened V by 2 bases and J by 3 bases, and 10 bases separated the two germline ends. In germline, CDR1 is ENHRY, CDR2 SYGVKD. The CDR3 loop is CAISERERDTEAFF. In DNA, the CDR3 is TGTGCCATCAGTGAGAGGGAAAGGGACACTGAAGCTTTCTTT.

This chain links TRBV4-3 with TRBJ1-2; TRBD1 might be the D (5 bases). Germline V gives CDR1 LGHNA, CDR2 YSLEER. The V gene lost 1 base and the J gene lost 5 bases, with 11 bases spanning the gap. The CDR3 consists of 14 residues. This CDR3 reads CASSQGTEGYGYTF. The DNA of the CDR3 is TGCGCCAGCAGCCAAGGGACCGAGGGGTATGGCTACACCTTC.

There are a few counts of this clonotype. This chain links TRBV20-1 with TRBJ2-4; possibly TRBD1 for D (5 bases). V lost 1 base and J 1 base, leaving 11 bases between the germline ends. This CDR3 contains 15 residues. CDR1 and CDR2 (germline): DFQATT, SNEGSKA (reference sequence). Written as DNA, the CDR3 is TGCAGTGCTAGAGCCCAGGGTAGGGCCAAAAACATTCAGTACTTC. It specifies CSARAQGRAKNIQYF.

The chain carries TRBV18 and TRBJ2-5; no clear D. The CDR3 contains 14 residues. Germline CDR1 reads KGHSH; CDR2 reads LQKENI. Trimming removed 3 bases from V and 0 bases from J, with 8 bases in between. CDR3 protein: CASSPEEYQETQYF. CDR3 in DNA: TGTGCCAGCTCACCGGAAGAGTACCAAGAGACCCAGTACTTC.

The chain's CDR3 is CASSPVGSRQPQHF. The CDR3 region has the DNA TGTGCCAGCAGTCCTGTGGGTTCGAGGCAGCCCCAGCATTTT. The chain recombines TRBV27 with TRBJ1-5; no clear D. The germline CDR1 and CDR2 sequences are MNHEY and SMNVEV (reference sequence). Between the trimmed V and J ends, which lost 5 bases and 7 bases, there was a span of 15 bases. The CDR3 extends over 14 amino acids.

This chain uses TRBV7-6 with TRBJ2-5; D could derive from TRBD1 or TRBD2 (5 bases each). Trimming shortened V by 3 bases and J by 0 bases, and 14 bases separated the two germline ends. Germline V gives CDR1 SGHVS, CDR2 FNYEAQ. This CDR3 comprises 16 residues. CDR3 loop: CASSLTGADHQETQYF. CDR3 nucleotides: TGTGCCAGCAGCTTGACCGGGGCAGACCACCAAGAGACCCAGTACTTC.

The chain carries TRBV2 and TRBJ2-7; TRBD2 matches 7 bases. J gave up 7 bases and V 6 bases, and 9 bases lay outside the gene matches. The germline V gene encodes CDR1 SNHLY and CDR2 FYNNEI. CDR3 length equals 13 residues. The CDR3 DNA is TGTGCCAGCAGCCTAGCGGAACTCGGAGAGCAGTACTTC. This codes for CASSLAELGEQYF.

This clonotype was seen repeatedly, ten times or more. This chain uses TRBV7-2 with TRBJ2-7; no firm D call. Trimming cost V 6 bases and J 2 bases, with 17 bases left between them. The CDR3 contains 15 residues. Germline CDR1 reads SGHTA; CDR2 reads FQGNSA. CDR3: CASSSYMTTTYEQYF. The CDR3 DNA reads as TGTGCCAGCAGTTCCTATATGACAACCACCTACGAGCAGTACTTC. Filled out from reference TRBV7-2 and TRBJ2-7, the complete variable domain reads GAGVSQSPSNKVTEKGKDVELRCDPISGHTALYWYRQSLGQGLEFLIYFQGNSAPDKSGLPSDRFSAERTGGSVSTLTIQRTQQEDSAVYLCASSSYMTTTYEQYFGPGTRLTVT.

This clonotype has at least ten counts. This chain uses TRBV7-9 with TRBJ1-4; 7 positions match TRBD1. Germline CDR1 and CDR2: SEHNR and FQNEAQ (reference sequence). J lost 8 bases, V lost 4 bases, and 10 bases had no gene match. This CDR3 region has 15 residues. The CDR3 DNA follows: TGTGCCAGCAGCTATTACCGGGACAGCGCCGAAAAACTGTTTTTT. Its translation is CASSYYRDSAEKLFF.